What follows are 28 T cell receptor beta chains derived from one specimen sequenced in a study of spatial heterogeneity in lung cancer. Whole-study results and caveats: Expanded alpha and beta TCR counts within tumors tracked tumor mutation counts.

Time point given: sample taken at primary tumor resection. MiXCR, applied by TCRdb to the 5' RACE reads, yields one record per CDR3 protein. In the table there are thousands of distinct CDR3 sequences, approximately 5.1% of which are singletons. These receptors have no known antigen. Sequenced here: lung tumor tissue, sampled at surgery. These receptor sequences come from a male donor with early-stage non-small cell lung cancer.

By sample fraction, this clonotype is medium-sized. The rearrangement joins TRBV9 to TRBJ1-6; D perhaps matches TRBD1 (5 bases). Germline CDR1 and CDR2: SGDLS and YYNGEE. The CDR3 extends over 13 amino acids. V lost 7 bases, J lost 7 bases, and 12 bases lay in between. In nucleotides, the CDR3 is TGTGCCAGCGGTGGGGGGAACAATTCACCCCTCCACTTT. Encoded protein: CASGGGNNSPLHF.

In this sample, this clonotype is medium-sized. The chain joins TRBV12-3 or TRBV12-4 to TRBJ2-3, with 8 bases aligning to TRBD1. V gave up 5 bases and J gave up 3 bases; unmatched junction bases: 7. The CDR3 loop spans 15 amino acids. CDR3 nucleotides: TGTGCCAGCAGTCCTACCGGACAGGGTACAGATACGCAGTATTTT. Protein product: CASSPTGQGTDTQYF.

This clonotype is medium-sized (0.01 to 0.1%) in the sample. Here the CDR3 DNA reads TGTGCCAGCAGCACTGGGAGCGGGCCCCGACAAGAGACCCAGTACTTC. Encoded protein: CASSTGSGPRQETQYF. V and J are TRBV5-6 and TRBJ2-5; a weak D match, TRBD2 (6 bases). The CDR3 loop spans 16 amino acids. Germline V lookup: CDR1 SGHDT, CDR2 YYEEEE. V was clipped by 4 bases and J by 2 bases, with 18 bases between them.

This clonotype is medium-sized (0.01 to 0.1%) in the sample. The rearrangement links TRBV6-6 to TRBJ2-7, with 8 bases aligning to TRBD2. This CDR3 contains 13 residues. The trim removed 9 bases at V and 0 bases at J, leaving 4 bases unmatched. Germline-derived CDR1 and CDR2 are MNHNY and SVGAGI (reference sequence). The chain's CDR3 is CASQAGDSYEQYF. CDR3 nucleotide sequence: TGTGCCAGTCAAGCGGGGGACTCCTACGAGCAGTACTTC.

Relative to its sample, this clonotype is medium-sized. The chain employs TRBV6-5 and TRBJ2-1; D is uncertain. The germline V gene has CDR1 MNHEY and CDR2 SVGAGI. The CDR3 has 13 residues. Trimming removed 6 bases from V and 7 bases from J, with 13 bases in between. CDR3 amino acids: CASSPKESNEQFF. CDR3 bases: TGTGCCAGCAGCCCCAAAGAGTCGAATGAGCAGTTCTTC.

Judged by abundance, this clonotype is medium-sized. The chain's CDR3 is CASSVGRRLAGEGETQYF. As DNA, the CDR3 is TGTGCCAGCAGCGTAGGAAGGAGACTAGCGGGAGAGGGGGAGACCCAGTACTTC. The V call is TRBV9, the J call TRBJ2-5; 12 bases fit TRBD2. The CDR3 has 18 amino acids. V dropped 0 bases and J dropped 5; count of bases not matched to a gene: 11. The germline CDR1 and CDR2 sequences are SGDLS and YYNGEE.

The sample holds many counts of this clonotype. This chain links TRBV5-1 with TRBJ2-7; TRBD1 is a possible D gene (6 bases). Germline V gene lookup returns CDR1 SGHRS and CDR2 YFSETQ. This CDR3 region has 13 residues. V lost 0 bases to trimming and J lost 3 bases, with 7 bases between them. CDR3 coding DNA: TGCGCCAGCAGCTTGGAACAGGGCTACGAGCAGTACTTC. Its translation is CASSLEQGYEQYF.

This clonotype is medium-sized in the sample. The CDR3 loop is CASSQESLEQYF. In DNA form, the CDR3 reads TGTGCCAGCAGCCAAGAGAGCCTCGAGCAGTACTTC. The chain links TRBV3-1 to TRBJ2-7, with D hard to call. Germline V gives CDR1 LGHDT, CDR2 YNNKEL (reference sequence). Trimming shortened V by 0 bases and J by 6 bases, and 6 bases separated the two germline ends. The CDR3 contains 12 residues.

Only a few counts were recorded for this clonotype. The J gene is TRBJ2-4, the V gene TRBV19; TRBD2 aligns across 12 bases. This CDR3 is built from 17 residues. After removal of 6 bases from V and 1 base from J, the junction contained 7 bases not matched to a gene. Germline V gives CDR1 LNHDA, CDR2 SQIVND (reference sequence). The CDR3 protein is CASRQTSGSSAKNIQYF. The CDR3 DNA reads as TGTGCCAGTAGGCAGACTAGCGGGAGCTCGGCCAAAAACATTCAGTACTTC. Looking up the rest from reference TRBV19 and TRBJ2-4 gives the full variable domain: DGGITQSPKYLFRKEGQNVTLSCEQNLNHDAMYWYRQDPGQGLRLIYYSQIVNDFQKGDIAEGYSVSREKKESFPLTVTSAQKNPTAFYLCASRQTSGSSAKNIQYFGAGTRLSVL.

In its sample, this clonotype ranks as medium-sized (0.01 to 0.1%). V gene TRBV5-5 combines with J gene TRBJ2-3; D may be TRBD1 or TRBD2 (5 bases each). This CDR3 contains 13 residues. Germline loops: CDR1 SGHKS, CDR2 YYEKEE (reference sequence). Trimming left V 4 bases short and J 0 bases short, with 6 bases between. CDR3 in amino acids: CASSEGSTDTQYF. CDR3 nucleotide sequence: TGTGCCAGCAGCGAGGGGAGCACAGATACGCAGTATTTT.

This chain links TRBV7-9 with TRBJ2-1, with a weak D call TRBD2 (6 bases). The germline CDR1 and CDR2 sequences are SEHNR and FQNEAQ (reference sequence). This CDR3 has 12 amino acids. The V end lost 5 bases, the J end lost 8 bases, and 10 bases lay between the germline ends. The CDR3 is CASSPWGDEQFF. In DNA form, the CDR3 reads TGTGCCAGCAGCCCGTGGGGGGATGAGCAGTTCTTC.

This clonotype is classed as medium-sized. The J gene is TRBJ2-1, the V gene TRBV5-1; TRBD1 or TRBD2 may be the D gene (5 bases each). The CDR3 has 14 residues. Germline CDR1 reads SGHRS; CDR2 reads YFSETQ. Trimming shortened V by 4 bases and J by 3 bases, and 11 bases separated the two germline ends. The CDR3 here is CASSPGGHYNEQFF. CDR3 nucleotides: TGCGCCAGCAGCCCAGGAGGACACTACAATGAGCAGTTCTTC. The full variable domain, with the rest looked up from reference TRBV5-1 and TRBJ2-1, is KAGVTQTPRYLIKTRGQQVTLSCSPISGHRSVSWYQQTPGQGLQFLFEYFSETQRNKGNFPGRFSGRQFSNSRSEMNVSTLELGDSALYLCASSPGGHYNEQFFGPGTRLTVL.

This clonotype is labeled medium-sized. This chain uses TRBV20-1 with TRBJ2-4, with D possibly TRBD1 on 5 matching bases. There are 14 residues in the CDR3. The germline V gene has CDR1 DFQATT and CDR2 SNEGSKA (reference sequence). Trimming removed 3 bases from V and 0 bases from J, with 9 bases in between. The CDR3 protein is CSARIQGAKNIQYF. Written as DNA, the CDR3 is TGCAGTGCTAGGATCCAGGGAGCCAAAAACATTCAGTACTTC.

This clonotype qualifies as medium-sized (0.01 to 0.1%). The V call is TRBV12-3 or TRBV12-4, the J call TRBJ1-5; D is ambiguous. The ends were cut back, 7 bases at V and 4 bases at J, with 11 bases in the middle. The length of the CDR3 is 13 residues. The CDR3 bases are TGTGCCAGCAAGGTGATGGGGAATCAGCCCCAGCATTTT. This encodes CASKVMGNQPQHF.

This clonotype is classed as medium-sized (0.01 to 0.1%). V usage is TRBV7-2 and J usage is TRBJ2-7; the match to TRBD1 covers 10 bases. V lost 6 bases and J lost 0; bases outside the gene matches: 5. The CDR3 runs to 15 residues. Germline V gene data show CDR1 as SGHTA and CDR2 as FQGNSA. Written as DNA, the CDR3 is TGTGCCAGCAGACGGACAGGGGGGAGCTCCTACGAGCAGTACTTC. Translation gives CASRRTGGSSYEQYF.

There are many counts of this clonotype. The chain uses TRBV19 and TRBJ2-2; D gene unclear. This CDR3 comprises 13 residues. Trimming cost V 3 bases and J 5 bases, with 7 bases left between them. Germline CDR1 and CDR2: LNHDA and SQIVND (reference sequence). CDR3 DNA sequence: TGTGCCAGTAGTATCCCCCCGACCGGGGAGCTGTTTTTT. Residues: CASSIPPTGELFF.

This clonotype has at least ten counts. The V call is TRBV20-1, the J call TRBJ2-7; 8 nucleotides agree with TRBD1. The germline V gene encodes CDR1 DFQATT and CDR2 SNEGSKA (reference sequence). This CDR3 contains 13 residues. The CDR3 DNA is TGCAGCCTCCAGAGGACAGGGATCTACGAGCAGTACTTC. This sequence encodes CSLQRTGIYEQYF.

By frequency in the sample, this clonotype is medium-sized (0.01 to 0.1%). For the CDR3, the DNA is TGTGCCAGCAGCCACAACAAACAAGAGACCCAGTACTTC. It yields the protein CASSHNKQETQYF. V and J are TRBV3-1 and TRBJ2-5; D remains ambiguous. This CDR3 contains 13 residues. Germline V gives CDR1 LGHDT, CDR2 YNNKEL (reference sequence). V lost 3 bases to trimming and J lost 2 bases, with 7 bases between them.

This clonotype has ten or more counts. This chain uses TRBV5-6 with TRBJ2-7, with D possibly being TRBD1 (6 bases). V was trimmed by 7 bases and J by 2 bases, leaving 13 bases between them. The CDR3 runs 13 residues. Germline lookup yields CDR1 SGHDT and CDR2 YYEEEE. CDR3 bases: TGTGCCAGCCAACCAGGGGCTACCTACGAGCAGTACTTC. This codes for CASQPGATYEQYF. Drawing the rest from reference TRBV5-6 and TRBJ2-7, the complete variable domain is DAGVTQSPTHLIKTRGQQVTLRCSPKSGHDTVSWYQQALGQGPQFIFQYYEEEERQRGNFPDRFSGHQFPNYSSELNVNALLLGDSALYLCASQPGATYEQYFGPGTRLTVT.

The gene calls are TRBV6-5 and TRBJ2-2; the match to TRBD2 covers 13 bases. This CDR3 contains 18 residues. The J segment lost 0 bases and the V segment lost 2 bases, leaving 3 bases of the junction unmatched. Looked up from germline, CDR1 is MNHEY and CDR2 is SVGAGI. The CDR3 DNA reads TGTGCCAGCAGTTACGGGACTAGCGGGGATCCGAACACCGGGGAGCTGTTTTTT. Encoded protein: CASSYGTSGDPNTGELFF.

By frequency in the sample, this clonotype is medium-sized (0.01 to 0.1%). This chain uses TRBV11-2 with TRBJ2-2, with 10 bases matching TRBD2. This CDR3 is built from 15 residues. Trimming at V came to 5 bases and at J to 4 bases, leaving 4 bases not matched to a gene. The germline V gene has CDR1 SGHAT and CDR2 FQNNGV. The CDR3 sequence is CASSPSGRGTGELFF. CDR3 in DNA: TGTGCCAGCAGCCCAAGCGGGAGGGGCACCGGGGAGCTGTTTTTT. Based on the CDR3 plus reference TRBV11-2 and TRBJ2-2, the full variable domain is EAGVAQSPRYKIIEKRQSVAFWCNPISGHATLYWYQQILGQGPKLLIQFQNNGVVDDSQLPKDRFSAERLKGVDSTLKIQPAKLEDSAVYLCASSPSGRGTGELFFGEGSRLTVL.

Many counts were recorded for this clonotype. This chain links TRBV20-1 with TRBJ1-2; D remains unclear. Germline CDR1 DFQATT, CDR2 SNEGSKA (reference sequence). There are 11 residues in the CDR3. V was pared by 5 bases and J by 4 bases, with 8 bases between. The CDR3 DNA is TGCAGTGCTCAGTGGAGCTATGGCTACACCTTC. Translation: CSAQWSYGYTF.

This clonotype was seen many times. The rearrangement uses TRBV2 and TRBJ1-3; 7 positions match TRBD1. Germline CDR1 and CDR2: SNHLY and FYNNEI. Losses at the gene ends were 10 bases for V and 0 bases for J; bases not matched to a gene: 6. This CDR3 contains 14 residues. This chain's CDR3 is CAKTTGNSGNTIYF. As DNA, the CDR3 is TGTGCCAAGACGACAGGGAACTCTGGAAACACCATATATTTT.

This clonotype is categorized as medium-sized. V usage is TRBV20-1 and J usage is TRBJ2-7; a weak D match, TRBD2 (5 bases). This CDR3 comprises 12 residues. Trimming took off 3 bases at V and 6 bases at J, with 12 bases between the two ends. CDR1 and CDR2 (germline): DFQATT, SNEGSKA (reference sequence). CDR3 region: CSASTGISEQYF. CDR3 bases: TGCAGTGCTAGCACGGGGATTTCCGAGCAGTACTTC.

This clonotype is judged medium-sized. The V and J genes are TRBV7-9 and TRBJ2-5; D might be TRBD1 (6 bases). The V end lost 1 base, the J end lost 5 bases, and 11 bases lay between the germline ends. The CDR3 spans 14 residues. CDR1 is SEHNR and CDR2 is FQNEAQ in the germline V gene (reference sequence). CDR3 residues: CASSLVQGRETQYF. For the CDR3, the DNA is TGTGCCAGCAGCTTAGTGCAGGGGCGGGAGACCCAGTACTTC.

This clonotype was detected many times. The chain links TRBV20-1 to TRBJ1-3; no reliable D call. The V end was cut by 5 bases, the J end by 0 bases, with 8 bases between. The V gene's germline CDR1 is DFQATT and CDR2 SNEGSKA (reference sequence). This CDR3 spans 13 amino acids. CDR3 bases: TGCAGTGCTCACCCCCACTCTGGAAACACCATATATTTT. Translation gives CSAHPHSGNTIYF.

By its share, this clonotype is medium-sized. The chain carries TRBV20-1 and TRBJ2-3; D possibly corresponds to TRBD2 (5 bases). Trimming removed 1 base at V and 4 bases at J, with 24 bases between. From germline, CDR1 is DFQATT and CDR2 SNEGSKA (reference sequence). The CDR3 runs 18 residues. This CDR3 reads CSARVLEVQESVADTQYF. The CDR3 bases are TGCAGTGCTAGAGTACTAGAAGTCCAGGAATCAGTTGCAGATACGCAGTATTTT.

Sample share makes this clonotype medium-sized. This sequence joins TRBV20-1 and TRBJ2-1, with D hard to call. This CDR3 region has 14 residues. V was trimmed by 1 base and J by 9 bases, leaving 16 bases between them. Germline CDR1 is DFQATT and CDR2 is SNEGSKA (reference sequence). The CDR3 nucleotides are TGCAGTGCTAGAGTCCCAAGCAGTTTGGTTGAGCAGTTCTTC. Translating it yields CSARVPSSLVEQFF.